This T cell receptor (beta chain) was identified during a study of shared clonotypes between healthy human individuals. Study-wide points: Larger richness was generally estimated for naive than memory subsets. The four-donor shared clonotypes exceeded non-shared clonotypes in generation probability, with non-shared ones scoring lower.

The run depth of the assay was deep. Here immunoSEQ multiplex PCR was the method, and the copy in TCRdb shows in-frame clones only, minus some. This table holds some 2.4 million clones, over 85% found once. Concerning this clone: No antigen is known for it.

The donors were adults (healthy and HIV-negative) with no recent acute infections or vaccinations. The germline V gene has CDR1 MNHEY and CDR2 SMNVEV (reference sequence). The CDR3 spans 14 residues. V lost 2 bases, J lost 5 bases, and 1 base stayed unmatched. Sequencing was performed on naive CD4+ T cells from PBMCs. Subset noted: CD45RA+ positively selected. This clonotype originated in a man in his late teens or twenties in good health. Some clones in this sample may be carry-over from other donors' samples. The chain links TRBV27 to TRBJ2-1; 9 bases are a match to TRBD2. The CDR3 nucleotides read TGTGCCAGCAGTTTACTAGCGGGGAACAATGAGCAGTTCTTC. Protein product: CASSLLAGNNEQFF.